This T cell receptor beta chain was captured in a study of beta chain features in type 1 diabetes. Across the study: The patients were much like the healthy donors in age, gender and cell yields. Points from the study as a whole: Among type 1 diabetes patients, VDJ junctions had fewer insertions and more deletions.

The germline V gene has CDR1 MNHEY and CDR2 SMNVEV (reference sequence). The V and J ends lost 3 bases and 6 bases, in that order; junction bases with no gene match: 12. The CDR3 runs to 16 residues. TCRB transcripts that were expressed got sequenced, as all of the isolated RNA had been reverse transcribed. The table came from immunoSEQ multiplex PCR; TCRdb's copy has only in-frame clones and leaves some out. The repertoire holds approximately 150,000 clones, approximately 8.4% seen once, with under 2.5% in the top ten. This clone came up a few times. The antigen is not known. V gene TRBV27 combines with J gene TRBJ2-7, with 9 bases that match TRBD1. Material for sequencing was central memory CD4+ T cells from blood. The sequence came from a woman aged 18-29 years in good health. As DNA, the CDR3 is TGTGCCAGCAGTTTTATCTATGGGACAGGGCGTTCCGAGCAGTACTTC. Its translation: CASSFIYGTGRSEQYF.